This entry concerns a single TCR beta chain. The CDR3 loop spans 15 amino acids. The germline V gene encodes CDR1 MNHNY and CDR2 SVGAGI (reference sequence). V dropped 1 base and J dropped 7; count of bases not matched to a gene: 2. This sample was included in a study of blood T cell repertoires in COVID-19. About the research overall: Sites across the United States, Italy and Spain contributed samples from acute and convalescent COVID-19.

In Seattle, patients joined the study during active infection and were tracked longitudinally. The method was immunoSEQ multiplex PCR; TCRdb's version includes in-frame clones alone and lacks a portion of them. Of 350,000 to 450,000 clones in the sample, 70% to 90% were seen once. Sequenced: peripheral blood. V usage is TRBV6-6 and J usage is TRBJ1-6; 9 nucleotides line up with TRBD1. This clonotype was obtained from a woman in her sixties with COVID-19, enrolled during active disease. In DNA, the CDR3 is TGTGCCAGCAGTTACTTGGGACAGGGAAATTCACCCCTCCACTTT. The encoded protein is CASSYLGQGNSPLHF.